This entry lists 11 T cell receptor beta chains sequenced from one sample in a study of glioma-infiltrating T cells. TCR alpha and beta CDR3 regions were amplified from RNA using iRepertoire nested multiplex PCR. MiXCR was run by TCRdb on the multiplex PCR reads, yielding one entry per CDR3 protein. The data show 300,000 to 400,000 distinct CDR3 sequences, more than 35% seen once. Input material: glioma tissue, nonneoplastic brain tissue, or PBMCs (not recorded which). All receptors come from a human donor with low-grade glioma or glioblastoma, undergoing nonglioma brain surgery, or in good health (not recorded which).

Comment on this clonotype: This clone may be a read error of a much larger clone one base away. The chain links TRBV3-1 to TRBJ2-1; D unresolved. The CDR3 is made up of 13 amino acids. Germline CDR1 is LGHDT and CDR2 is YNNKEL (reference sequence). V lost 1 base and J 8 bases, leaving 9 bases between the germline ends. The CDR3 sequence: CASSQALYDEQFF. The CDR3 nucleotides read TGTGCCAGCAGCCAAGCCCTATACGATGAGCAGTTCTTC.

Regarding this clonotype: Sequence at one end of the junction differs from germline and may be a read error. The chain carries TRBV7-7 and TRBJ1-1, with D unresolved. This CDR3 has 14 residues. Per germline, CDR1 SSHAT and CDR2 FNYEAQ (reference sequence). The CDR3 here is CASSLDIGSTEAFF. In DNA form, the CDR3 reads TGTGCTAGCAGCTTAGACATCGGGAGCACTGAAGCTTTCTTT.

The V and J genes are TRBV24-1 and TRBJ2-7, with D tentatively TRBD1 (5 bases). The CDR3 totals 13 residues. The germline gives CDR1 KGHDR, CDR2 SFDVKD. V gave up 4 bases and J gave up 5 bases, with 11 bases separating them. The CDR3 nucleotides are TGTGCCACCAGTGACCAGCACAGGAACGAGCAGTACTTC. Residues: CATSDQHRNEQYF.

This clonotype appeared a few times. The chain is built from TRBV6-1 and TRBJ2-7; D remains ambiguous. Between the trimmed V and J ends, which lost 8 bases and 0 bases, there was a span of 8 bases. The CDR3 runs 12 residues. CDR1 MNHNS and CDR2 SASEGT come from the germline V gene. CDR3: CASLASSYEQYF. DNA of the CDR3: TGTGCCAGCCTCGCGAGCTCCTACGAGCAGTACTTC.

The genes are TRBV20-1 and TRBJ2-7; D not certain. CDR1 DFQATT and CDR2 SNEGSKA come from the germline V gene (reference sequence). The V end was cut by 0 bases, the J end by 0 bases, with 12 bases between. The CDR3 runs to 15 residues. The CDR3, as DNA: TGCAGTGCTAGAGATCGTCAGGTGTCCTCCTACGAGCAGTACTTC. Translation: CSARDRQVSSYEQYF.

Relative to its sample, this clonotype is medium-sized. The V call is TRBV3-1, the J call TRBJ2-7, with 8 bases matching TRBD1. The ends lost 4 bases at V and 0 bases at J; junction bases unmatched: 2. Germline V CDR1 and CDR2: LGHDT, YNNKEL (reference sequence). The CDR3 is 14 amino acids. CDR3 amino acids: CASSRQGSSYEQYF. The CDR3 region has the DNA TGTGCCAGCAGCCGACAGGGGAGCTCCTACGAGCAGTACTTC.

This clonotype was recorded a few times. This rearrangement joins TRBV2 to TRBJ2-7; no firm D call. Germline loops: CDR1 SNHLY, CDR2 FYNNEI. The CDR3 sequence is 14 residues long. V was pared by 2 bases and J by 2 bases, with 10 bases between. The chain's CDR3 is CASSEMVLTYEQYF. The CDR3 region has the DNA TGTGCCAGCAGTGAAATGGTATTGACCTACGAGCAGTACTTC.

For the CDR3, the DNA is TGTGCCAGCAGCCAAGGAAAGGGGATAAGTTCACCCCTCCACTTT. It translates to CASSQGKGISSPLHF. The chain has TRBV3-1 and TRBJ1-6, with D possibly being TRBD1 (5 bases). Per the germline V gene, CDR1 is LGHDT and CDR2 is YNNKEL (reference sequence). This CDR3 comprises 15 residues. Trimming took off 1 base at V and 9 bases at J, with 13 bases between the two ends.

The chain has TRBV4-1 and TRBJ1-5; D possibly corresponds to TRBD1 (5 bases). The CDR3 extends over 17 amino acids. V lost 4 bases and J 2 bases, leaving 18 bases between the germline ends. Germline V CDR1 and CDR2: MGHRA, YSYEKL. The CDR3 DNA reads TGCGCCAGCAGCCCAGGGCCCCAGGGCCAGGGCAATCAGCCCCAGCATTTT. Its translation is CASSPGPQGQGNQPQHF.

V is TRBV12-3 or TRBV12-4 and J is TRBJ2-1; the match to TRBD2 covers 10 bases. The CDR3 is 14 residues long. V lost 3 bases and J lost 7; bases outside the gene matches: 3. The CDR3, as DNA: TGTGCCAGCAGTTTTAGCGGGAGGCGAAATGAGCAGTTCTTC. Translated, it gives CASSFSGRRNEQFF.

The chain employs TRBV12-3 or TRBV12-4 and TRBJ2-3; the D call may be TRBD1 or TRBD2 (5 bases each). The CDR3 consists of 17 residues. With 5 bases removed from V and 0 bases from J, the gap between germline ends came to 18 bases. As DNA, the CDR3 is TGTGCCAGCAGTCCAGGGAGTGGAGCAGCTAGCACAGATACGCAGTATTTT. It yields the protein CASSPGSGAASTDTQYF.